This T cell receptor (beta chain) is drawn from a study of blood T cell repertoires in COVID-19. Germline CDR1 reads MDHEN; CDR2 reads SYDVKM. The CDR3 is made up of 15 amino acids. V lost 6 bases and J lost 4; bases outside the gene matches: 9. The method was immunoSEQ multiplex PCR; TCRdb's version includes in-frame clones alone and lacks a portion of them. The data show tens of thousands of clones, roughly four fifths seen once. The V gene is TRBV28, the J gene TRBJ2-1; 7 bases are shared with TRBD2. Sequenced: peripheral blood. The clonotype originates from a man in his 70s with acute or convalescent COVID-19. CDR3 in amino acids: CASSGWASGYNEQFF. DNA for the CDR3: TGTGCCAGCAGCGGCTGGGCTAGCGGTTACAATGAGCAGTTCTTC.